This is a list of T cell receptor beta chains from one sample in a study of T-cell memory formation after mild COVID-19. Each CDR3 protein is one row after TCRdb ran MiXCR on the 5' RACE reads. The sample lists about 150,000 distinct CDR3 sequences, 13% seen once, with approximately 3.4% in the top ten. Sequenced: PBMCs or a T cell subset sorted from them (not recorded which). These TCRs come from a man aged 18 to 29 who had mild COVID-19 (a few samples of this study predate the infection). Cell type and time point are not known. Each CDR3 is given with its conserved first and last residue. D genes are given only for firm matches. Only some rows state a clone size, as once, few, many or a class for expanded clones.

TRBV5-1,NA,NA,TRBJ1-2,TGCGCCAGCAGCTTGGGGCAGGCAGCTAACTATGGCTACACCTTC,CASSLGQAANYGYTF
TRBV20-1,NA,NA,TRBJ2-3,TGCAGTGCTAGACAGGGGAGCGCAGATACGCAGTATTTT,CSARQGSADTQYF
TRBV12-3/TRBV12-4,NA,NA,TRBJ2-2,TGTGCCAGCAGTCCCGATCTCTTGAACACCGGGGAGCTGTTTTTT,CASSPDLLNTGELFF
TRBV27,TRBD1,few,TRBJ1-2,TGTGCCAGCAGTTGGACAGGGTCCAGTAACTATGGCTACACCTTC,CASSWTGSSNYGYTF
TRBV28,NA,NA,TRBJ1-2,TGTGCCAGTACAGATTTCTATGGCTACACCTTC,CASTDFYGYTF
TRBV28,NA,few,TRBJ1-5,TGTGCCAGCAGGCCTGGTGGTGGCAATCAGCCCCAGCATTTT,CASRPGGGNQPQHF
TRBV7-2,NA,NA,TRBJ1-2,TGTGCCAGCAGCTTAGAAATCACAGCTTTATATGGCTACACCTTC,CASSLEITALYGYTF
TRBV2,TRBD1,NA,TRBJ2-4,TGTGCCAGCAGTAGAGGACAGGGGAACATTCAGTACTTC,CASSRGQGNIQYF
TRBV5-6,NA,many,TRBJ1-6,TGTGCCAGCAGCTTGGCCGGCGTCAGCTCCTATAATTCACCCCTCCACTTT,CASSLAGVSSYNSPLHF
TRBV4-1,TRBD1,few,TRBJ1-1,TGCGCCAGCAGCCAAGAAAGACAGGGGCGGGTAGCTTTCTTT,CASSQERQGRVAFF
TRBV27,TRBD1,many,TRBJ1-1,TGTGCCAGCAGTTTTGAGGGACAGGGTCACACTGAAGCTTTCTTT,CASSFEGQGHTEAFF
TRBV15,NA,few,TRBJ2-5,TGTGCCACCAGAAGACCCGGAGTGGAGACCCAGTACTTC,CATRRPGVETQYF
TRBV5-1,NA,NA,TRBJ2-3,TGCGCCAGCAGCTTCACATGGGGCACAGATACGCAGTATTTT,CASSFTWGTDTQYF
TRBV6-6,TRBD1,NA,TRBJ1-6,TGTGCCAGCAGGCGGACAGGACAGATCTCACCCCTCCACTTT,CASRRTGQISPLHF
TRBV13,NA,many,TRBJ2-7,TGTGCCAGCAGCCTCGACGCAGGGAGCTACGAGCAGTACTTC,CASSLDAGSYEQYF
TRBV7-9,TRBD2,few,TRBJ2-5,TGTGCCAGCAGCTTACCCCGGGGACTAGCGGGGGCCGGGGAGACCCAGTACTTC,CASSLPRGLAGAGETQYF
TRBV11-2,TRBD2,many,TRBJ2-1,TGTGCCAGCAGCCCACGGGGGGGCTCCTACAATGAGCAGTTCTTC,CASSPRGGSYNEQFF
TRBV2,TRBD2,many,TRBJ2-7,TGTGCCAGCAGCCGGACTAGCGGCTCCTACGAGCAGTACTTC,CASSRTSGSYEQYF
TRBV3-1,NA,few,TRBJ2-4,TGTGCCAGCAGCCACCGGGCAGGTAAAAACATTCAGTACTTC,CASSHRAGKNIQYF
TRBV27,NA,few,TRBJ2-3,TGTGCCTCACGGTACTTTGGGGATACAGATACGCAGTATTTT,CASRYFGDTDTQYF
TRBV7-2,TRBD1,few,TRBJ2-7,TGTGCCAGCAGCCTGGGACAGGGGCGAACCTACGAGCAGTACTTC,CASSLGQGRTYEQYF
TRBV7-6,NA,many,TRBJ1-3,TGTGCCAGCAGCTTAACCCCCTTGGGGGCAGGTGGAAACACCATATATTTT,CASSLTPLGAGGNTIYF
TRBV4-1,NA,NA,TRBJ2-1,TGCGCCAGCAGTCCTCCTGGGGGCAGGGAGCAGTTCTTC,CASSPPGGREQFF
TRBV7-2,NA,NA,TRBJ2-2,TGTGCCAGCAGGTTTTTGGGGTCCACCGGGGAGCTGTTTTTT,CASRFLGSTGELFF
TRBV12-3/TRBV12-4,NA,once,TRBJ1-5,TGTGCCAGCAGTTTTGGATGGGGGAGTAATAGCAATCAGCCCCAGCATTTT,CASSFGWGSNSNQPQHF
TRBV11-1,NA,few,TRBJ1-6,TGTGCCAGCAGCTCGGAGGGACGTAGTAATTCACCCCTCCACTTT,CASSSEGRSNSPLHF
TRBV24-1,TRBD1,NA,TRBJ2-5,TGTGCCACCAGTGATTGGGGCAGCGGGACAGGGAAAGAGACCCAGTACTTC,CATSDWGSGTGKETQYF
TRBV9,TRBD2,many,TRBJ2-5,TGTGCCAGCAGCGCGGGACTAGCGGGGACCTCAAACCAAGAGACCCAGTACTTC,CASSAGLAGTSNQETQYF
TRBV10-3,NA,NA,TRBJ2-3,TGTGCCATCAGTGAGTCGAGGGCGGGGCGCACAGATACGCAGTATTTT,CAISESRAGRTDTQYF
TRBV5-1,TRBD2,few,TRBJ2-2,TGCGCCAGCATCCTACTAGCGGGAGGCACCGGGGAGCTGTTTTTT,CASILLAGGTGELFF
TRBV7-2,NA,few,TRBJ1-6,TGTGCCAGCAGCTCTTATACCTATAATTCACCCCTCCACTTT,CASSSYTYNSPLHF
TRBV7-9,NA,NA,TRBJ1-2,TGTGCCAGCAGCCCAAGCTATGGCTACACCTTC,CASSPSYGYTF
TRBV7-2,NA,many,TRBJ2-1,TGTGCCAGCAGCTTCTGGGGGCGCGAGCAGTTCTTC,CASSFWGREQFF
TRBV6-6,TRBD2,few,TRBJ2-7,TGTGCCAGCAGTCCACCCGGGACTAGTTTTTCCGAGCAGTACTTC,CASSPPGTSFSEQYF
TRBV28,NA,few,TRBJ2-3,TGTGCCACTACCGTCGGGGGCGGAGATACGCAGTATTTT,CATTVGGGDTQYF
TRBV5-1,NA,NA,TRBJ1-2,TGCGCCAGCAGCTGGGACAAGGGTGGCTACACCTTC,CASSWDKGGYTF
TRBV6-6,TRBD1,NA,TRBJ1-4,TGTGCCAGCAGTAACACAGGGGTTAATCCTTATGAAAAACTGTTTTTT,CASSNTGVNPYEKLFF
TRBV6-6,NA,many,TRBJ1-1,TGTGCCAGCAGTTACGGAAATCGGGGCAGGGAGAACACTGAAGCTTTCTTT,CASSYGNRGRENTEAFF
TRBV7-9,TRBD2,few,TRBJ2-3,TGTGCCAGCAGCTCCGTAGCGGGGGGGCCCACAGATACGCAGTATTTT,CASSSVAGGPTDTQYF
TRBV7-9,TRBD1,NA,TRBJ2-5,TGTGCCAGCAGCGACGGGACAGGGGCTGGGGAGACCCAGTACTTC,CASSDGTGAGETQYF
TRBV27,NA,NA,TRBJ2-3,TGTGCCAGCAGTTTATTATCCCAGAGCACAGATACGCAGTATTTT,CASSLLSQSTDTQYF
TRBV10-3,NA,few,TRBJ1-2,TGTGCCATCAGCGAACCCGACTATGGCTACACCTTC,CAISEPDYGYTF
TRBV28,NA,NA,TRBJ1-1,TGTGCCAGCAGCCCACCCAGGGCCATGAACACTGAAGCTTTCTTT,CASSPPRAMNTEAFF
TRBV5-1,NA,few,TRBJ2-2,TGCGCCAGCAGCCCGCCGGGCTCTACCGGGGAGCTGTTTTTT,CASSPPGSTGELFF
TRBV20-1,NA,NA,TRBJ1-1,TGCAGTGCTAGAGACGCTTACCATAACACTGAAGCTTTCTTT,CSARDAYHNTEAFF
TRBV5-1,TRBD1,NA,TRBJ1-4,TGCGCCAGCAGCGGACAGGGATCGGTTCCTAATGAAAAACTGTTTTTT,CASSGQGSVPNEKLFF
TRBV5-1,NA,few,TRBJ2-2,TGCGCCAGCAGCTTTCGGGGGACACTCAACACCGGGGAGCTGTTTTTT,CASSFRGTLNTGELFF
TRBV7-2,NA,few,TRBJ2-1,TGTGCCAGCAGCTTAGGTCAGGGCAGGGCCAATGAGCAGTTCTTC,CASSLGQGRANEQFF
TRBV21-1,NA,NA,TRBJ2-3,TGTGCCAGCAGCACACGAAGACAGGTCCGGGGCAAAGATACGCAGTATTTT,CASSTRRQVRGKDTQYF